These 10 T cell receptor beta chains originate from one sample sequenced in a study of blood T cell repertoires in COVID-19. Measured with immunoSEQ multiplex PCR; TCRdb has only the in-frame clones, and not every one. The table has about 15,000 clones, roughly 88% seen once; the top ten hold about 26%. Sequencing was carried out using peripheral blood. The receptors stem from a woman in her forties or fifties with active or convalescent COVID-19.

The rearrangement uses TRBV2 and TRBJ1-2; D unclear. Trimming took off 3 bases at V and 1 base at J, with 12 bases between the two ends. The germline V gene encodes CDR1 SNHLY and CDR2 FYNNEI. This CDR3 has 15 amino acids. For the CDR3, the DNA is TGTGCCAGCAGTGATGTGGGCAGCCTTAACTATGGCTACACCTTC. Amino acids: CASSDVGSLNYGYTF.

The table lists this clone with a count of one. The chain carries TRBV19 and TRBJ2-1; possibly TRBD1 for D (5 bases). This CDR3 has 13 residues. The germline V and J ends were trimmed by 5 bases and 3 bases, with 8 bases remaining between them. Germline CDR1 reads LNHDA; CDR2 reads SQIVND (reference sequence). This chain's CDR3 is CASSPGFYNEQFF. CDR3 in DNA: TGTGCCAGTAGTCCAGGGTTCTACAATGAGCAGTTCTTC.

The chain links TRBV5-1 to TRBJ2-5, with 7 bases that match TRBD2. J was trimmed by 4 bases and V by 1 base; bases with no gene match: 1. This CDR3 contains 13 residues. Germline V gene sequence: CDR1 SGHRS, CDR2 YFSETQ. CDR3 coding DNA: TGCGCCAGCAGCTTGACGGGGGGAGAGACCCAGTACTTC. Its translation is CASSLTGGETQYF.

This clone was detected only once. The chain uses TRBV24-1 and TRBJ2-5, with 10 positions matching TRBD2. V gave up 4 bases and J gave up 0 bases; unmatched junction bases: 10. The germline gives CDR1 KGHDR, CDR2 SFDVKD. This CDR3 is built from 18 residues. The CDR3 is CATSDYTGLAEYQETQYF. CDR3 nucleotides: TGTGCCACCAGTGACTATACAGGACTAGCGGAGTACCAAGAGACCCAGTACTTC.

The CDR3: CASSQGDYRGKSWGEQFF. Written as DNA, the CDR3 is TGCGCCAGCAGCCAGGGGGATTACAGGGGGAAGTCGTGGGGCGAGCAGTTCTTC. The chain employs TRBV4-1 and TRBJ2-1, with TRBD1 matching 8 bases. V was pared by 3 bases and J by 10 bases, with 20 bases of the junction left unmatched. The CDR3 covers 18 residues. Germline loops: CDR1 MGHRA, CDR2 YSYEKL.

This chain joins TRBV28 and TRBJ2-7; 7 nucleotides align to TRBD1. Trimming at V came to 7 bases and at J to 2 bases, leaving 11 bases not matched to a gene. The germline CDR1 and CDR2 sequences are MDHEN and SYDVKM. This CDR3 is built from 15 residues. The chain's CDR3 is CASTVGTEATYEQYF. CDR3 DNA sequence: TGTGCCAGCACCGTGGGGACAGAGGCGACCTACGAGCAGTACTTC.

This rearrangement joins TRBV5-6 to TRBJ1-6; 7 positions agree with TRBD1. The V gene end was trimmed by 1 base and the J gene end by 2 bases; junction bases not matched to a gene: 3. The germline CDR1 and CDR2 sequences are SGHDT and YYEEEE. The CDR3 is 16 amino acids. The CDR3 region is CASSLRQGTYNSPLHF. The DNA for the CDR3 is TGTGCCAGCAGCTTGAGACAGGGTACCTATAATTCACCCCTCCACTTT. The whole variable domain, filled in from reference TRBV5-6 and TRBJ1-6, reads DAGVTQSPTHLIKTRGQQVTLRCSPKSGHDTVSWYQQALGQGPQFIFQYYEEEERQRGNFPDRFSGHQFPNYSSELNVNALLLGDSALYLCASSLRQGTYNSPLHFGNGTRLTVT.

V and J are TRBV7-9 and TRBJ2-1; 9 nucleotides line up with TRBD2. The CDR3 extends over 17 amino acids. Germline V CDR1 and CDR2: SEHNR, FQNEAQ (reference sequence). V shed 2 bases and J 8 bases; nucleotides not matched to a gene: 13. The CDR3 region has the DNA TGTGCCAGCAGCTTACCATTTGGCGGGAGGGCCAAGGATGAGCAGTTCTTC. Translating it yields CASSLPFGGRAKDEQFF. Looking up the rest from reference TRBV7-9 and TRBJ2-1 gives the full variable domain: DTGVSQNPRHKITKRGQNVTFRCDPISEHNRLYWYRQTLGQGPEFLTYFQNEAQLEKSRLLSDRFSAERPKGSFSTLEIQRTEQGDSAMYLCASSLPFGGRAKDEQFFGPGTRLTVL.

The rearrangement uses TRBV11-2 and TRBJ2-7; TRBD1 matches at 7 bases. Germline lookup yields CDR1 SGHAT and CDR2 FQNNGV. The CDR3 extends over 16 amino acids. J was trimmed by 4 bases and V by 5 bases; bases with no gene match: 14. DNA of the CDR3: TGTGCCAGCAGCGGAGCTATCGGGACAGTCCCTTACGAGCAGTACTTC. It is translated as CASSGAIGTVPYEQYF.

The V and J genes are TRBV29-1 and TRBJ1-3; the D is unclear. CDR3 length: 12 residues. The V gene's germline CDR1 is SQVTM and CDR2 ANQGSEA. The V end was cut by 4 bases, the J end by 9 bases, with 13 bases between. The CDR3 bases are TGCAGCGTTGCCCAGGCAGTCGGCACCATATATTTT. It translates to CSVAQAVGTIYF. The whole variable domain, filled in from reference TRBV29-1 and TRBJ1-3, reads SAVISQKPSRDICQRGTSLTIQCQVDSQVTMMFWYRQQPGQSLTLIATANQGSEATYESGFVIDKFPISRPNLTFSTLTVSNMSPEDSSIYLCSVAQAVGTIYFGEGSWLTVV.